The source of this T cell receptor beta chain is a study of T-cell reconstitution after alpha-beta-depleted transplantation in children. CDR3 length: 13 residues. Germline loops: CDR1 MNHEY, CDR2 SMNVEV (reference sequence). The V and J ends lost 7 bases and 8 bases respectively, with 12 bases between them. Unique molecular identifiers featured in how the TCRbeta library was prepared. Using its own MiXCR run on the PCR reads, TCRdb lists one record per CDR3 protein. The sample carries roughly 500,000 distinct CDR3 sequences, around 19% recorded once. V gene TRBV27 combines with J gene TRBJ1-6; D uncertain. This specimen was PBMCs from the stem cell graft donor, taken from the stem cell graft. This clonotype was sampled from a human donor who donated a stem cell graft to a child with acute lymphoblastic leukemia. As DNA, the CDR3 is TGTGCCAGCAAATGGCCCGGGGATTCACCCCTCCACTTT. Protein: CASKWPGDSPLHF.